The 3 T cell receptor beta chains below come from one sample, sequenced in a study of beta chain features in type 1 diabetes. Since all of the isolated RNA was reverse transcribed, expressed TCRB transcripts were what got sequenced. The method was immunoSEQ multiplex PCR; TCRdb's version includes in-frame clones alone and lacks a portion of them. The table includes just over 150,000 clones, around 10% detected once. The sequenced sample was central memory CD4+ T cells from blood. Source of these receptors: a man between 18 and 35 years old in good health.

This clone was observed once. The chain has TRBV5-1 and TRBJ1-1; D gene uncertain. With 1 base removed from V and 4 bases from J, the gap between germline ends came to 14 bases. The CDR3 is made up of 15 amino acids. The V gene's germline CDR1 is SGHRS and CDR2 YFSETQ. The CDR3 loop is CASSLSPAGGTEAFF. In DNA, the CDR3 is TGCGCCAGCAGCTTGTCTCCGGCCGGAGGCACTGAAGCTTTCTTT. The full variable domain, completed using reference TRBV5-1 and TRBJ1-1, is KAGVTQTPRYLIKTRGQQVTLSCSPISGHRSVSWYQQTPGQGLQFLFEYFSETQRNKGNFPGRFSGRQFSNSRSEMNVSTLELGDSALYLCASSLSPAGGTEAFFGQGTRLTVV.

This clone was picked up many times. The chain carries TRBV4-1 and TRBJ2-5; tentative D call: TRBD2 (6 bases). Germline CDR1 reads MGHRA; CDR2 reads YSYEKL. The CDR3 totals 16 residues. V lost 6 bases and J 2 bases, leaving 19 bases between the germline ends. For the CDR3, the DNA is TGCGCCAGCAGACCTAATGATAAGCGGGCTCAAGAGACCCAGTACTTC. Residues: CASRPNDKRAQETQYF.

This clone has more than one count but fewer than ten. The genes are TRBV7-9 and TRBJ2-5; TRBD1 agrees at 12 bases. Germline V CDR1 and CDR2: SEHNR, FQNEAQ (reference sequence). The CDR3 is made up of 14 amino acids. V dropped 5 bases and J dropped 5; count of bases not matched to a gene: 3. For the CDR3, the DNA is TGTGCCAGCAGCCCTGGGACAGGGGGCGAGACCCAGTACTTC. The encoded protein is CASSPGTGGETQYF.